The subject of this entry is one T cell receptor beta chain. This receptor's antigen is unknown. There are no base qualities to consult, and no much larger clone falls within one base. Receptors were amplified or captured by the immunoSEQ multiplex PCR assay. In its TCRdb copy, this immuneACCESS table keeps in-frame sequences only and misses some clones. Where compared with another copy, unresolved V genes explain less than half of these, and the others have no known cause. Within this sample are more than 85,000 clones, with 90% to 95% of them counted one time only. The leading ten clones occupy 2% to 3% of the sample. This specimen comes from a study of control samples from healthy donors and cancer patients (dated by TCRdb to 2018 to 2021). V and J are truncated by 6 bases and 4 bases respectively, leaving an intervening sequence of 23 bases. The CDR3 numbers 17 residues from cysteine through phenylalanine. Left in the record is the CDR3 DNA by itself, 51 bases read in frame from the first base. The germline V gene encodes CDR1 MRHNA and CDR2 SNTAGT.

The source is a woman aged 18-35 years in good health. The chain uses TRBV6-4 and TRBJ2-3; TRBD2 could be the D gene, as 6 bases match. The sequencing input was blood. The CDR3 region has the sequence CASSLTASSPSADTQYF. In nucleotides, the sequence is TGTGCCAGCAGCCTAACGGCGAGCAGCCCTAGCGCAGATACGCAGTATTTT.